This T cell receptor beta chain was observed in a study of T cell responses to AZD1222 COVID-19 vaccine. General study findings and limits: Close to half of all spike-specific TCRs reportedly target regions of the variants that are unmutated. Baseline seropositivity occurred in only a handful of AZD1222 recipients.

Repertoires were generated with immunoSEQ multiplex PCR, while TCRdb's copy carries only in-frame clones and drops some. The table lists 80,000 to 100,000 clones, roughly nine tenths of them singletons. Second-dose recipients at about 4 or about 12 weeks were treated as one pooled group. As to this clone: Its antigen is unknown.

Sequenced here: peripheral blood, sampled 28 days after the second AZD1222 dose. The TCR sequence derives from an adult who received the AZD1222 COVID-19 vaccine.

CDR3 nucleotide sequence: TGTGCCAGCAGCGAAGGGACCGCCGCAACTAATGAAAAACTGTTTTTT. This translates into CASSEGTAATNEKLFF. The gene calls are TRBV7-6 and TRBJ1-4, with D possibly TRBD1 on 5 matching bases. Trimming took 5 bases from V and 0 from J, leaving 13 bases between them. This CDR3 spans 16 amino acids. Germline CDR1 reads SGHVS; CDR2 reads FNYEAQ. Together with reference TRBV7-6 and TRBJ1-4, the CDR3 gives the full variable domain: GAGVSQSPRYKVTKRGQDVALRCDPISGHVSLYWYRQALGQGPEFLTYFNYEAQQDKSGLPNDRFSAERPEGSISTLTIQRTEQRDSAMYRCASSEGTAATNEKLFFGSGTQLSVL.